The T cell receptor beta chain described here comes from a study of shared clonotypes between healthy human individuals. The CDR3 is 13 residues long. Looked up from germline, CDR1 is SQVTM and CDR2 is ANQGSEA. V was cut by 7 bases and J by 1 base, with 14 bases left in between. The naive CD8 population came from CD45RO-negative cells selected for CCR7, without terminally differentiated effector memory CD45RA+ cells. Method: immunoSEQ multiplex PCR; TCRdb's copy keeps in-frame clones and lacks some. This sample has some 1,900,000 clones; over 85% occur once, and the top ten carry 0.95% to 1.5%. This sequence joins TRBV29-1 and TRBJ2-7, with D perhaps TRBD1 (5 bases). The TCR sequence derives from a man aged 18 to 35 in good health. Specimen: naive CD8+ T cells sorted from blood. CDR3 loop: CSASDSRSYEQYF. DNA of the CDR3: TGCAGCGCGTCAGACAGCCGATCCTACGAGCAGTACTTC.